Sequencing of this T cell receptor (beta chain) was carried out in a study of T cell responses to AZD1222 COVID-19 vaccine. Overall study findings and caveats: Possibly, clonal diversity was underestimated; donors were largely white British and included more females. Along spike, vaccine-associated CD4 TCRs were found throughout, with dominance at 160-218 and 743-854. Breadth and depth of Spike-specific TCRs rose after two AZD1222 doses.

A word on this clone: Its target is unknown.

Second-dose intervals near 4 or 12 weeks were combined. The germline V gene has CDR1 GTSNPN and CDR2 SVGIG (reference sequence). CDR3 size: 15 residues. V shed 0 bases and J shed 6 bases, with 17 bases lying between them. Some clones are missing from TCRdb's copy, which holds only in-frame ones; the method was immunoSEQ multiplex PCR. The data show fewer than 150,000 clones, around 90% seen once. The starting material was peripheral blood, obtained 28 days after the second AZD1222 dose. This TCR was recovered from an adult who received the AZD1222 COVID-19 vaccine. The chain links TRBV30 to TRBJ1-2, with a tentative D call TRBD1 (6 bases). The chain's CDR3 is CAWSVPDRRGNGYTF. For the CDR3, the DNA is TGTGCCTGGAGTGTACCGGACAGACGGGGCAATGGCTACACCTTC.